This record covers a single T cell receptor beta chain. The antigen is unknown. The PCR was carried out with 60 Vbeta primers and 13 Jbeta primers. Original methodology: Later analysis identified 65 million to 80 million unique TCR beta chains, roughly 11 million shared. Sequenced by immunoSEQ multiplex PCR; TCRdb stores in-frame clones only, minus some. V and J calls and clone size are those listed in that table; D and trimming were worked out from the DNA. In the table there are around 110,000 clones, 81% of which are singletons. The sample belongs to a study of cytomegalovirus exposure and HLA in healthy donors. Study-wide findings and caveats: Earlier analysis found most TCR beta V segments productive about 90% or about 30% of the time.

V was shortened by 5 bases and J by 1 base, with 11 bases between the two germline ends. From germline, CDR1 is MNHEY and CDR2 SMNVEV (reference sequence). The CDR3 length is 14 residues. Sequenced sample: PBMCs. The chain carries TRBV27 and TRBJ1-1, with D possibly TRBD1 on 6 matching bases. The clonotype was recovered from a man aged 30 to 45 in good health and CMV-seronegative. CDR3 DNA: TGTGCCAGCAGTAGCGCGGGGGCGAACACTGAAGCTTTCTTT. Translation: CASSSAGANTEAFF.